The 2 T cell receptor beta chains listed next were all sequenced from one sample in a study of human T cells and chemical hapten exposure. TCRdb independently ran MiXCR on the RACE reads; one entry per CDR3 protein. The data show about 380,000 distinct CDR3 sequences, with about 6% seen just once and about 5.6% held by the top ten. Indicated time point: patch test 2, 6 weeks after DPC sensitization. The treatment was: therapeutic diphenylcyclopropenone sensitization with weekly scalp DPC. Here the sequenced sample was whole blood, taken in connection with sensitization to the hapten diphenylcyclopropenone (DPC). These receptors originate from a young woman with alopecia areata. Some clones in this sample may be carry-over from other donors' samples.

This chain joins TRBV6-2 or TRBV6-3 and TRBJ1-1; tentatively, D is TRBD1 (5 bases). Deletions cut 0 bases from V and 6 bases from J, with 11 bases between. This CDR3 contains 14 residues. CDR1 is MNHEY, CDR2 SVGEGT, per germline. The chain's CDR3 is CASSYSDKSAEAFF. CDR3 DNA: TGTGCCAGCAGTTACTCGGACAAATCCGCTGAAGCTTTCTTT.

This clonotype was observed at least ten times. The CDR3 DNA sequence: TGTGCCAGCAGTTTAACAGGGAGTCGTGGCTACACCTTC. Protein: CASSLTGSRGYTF. The rearrangement links TRBV25-1 to TRBJ1-2; D possibly corresponds to TRBD1 (6 bases). V lost 5 bases to trimming and J lost 7 bases, with 14 bases between them. The CDR3 has 13 amino acids. The germline V gene encodes CDR1 MGHDK and CDR2 SYGVNS.